This passage covers 5 T cell receptor beta chains from one sample sequenced in a study of cytomegalovirus exposure and HLA in healthy donors. This PCR relied on a set of 60 Vbeta primers and 13 Jbeta primers. Sequencing was performed with immunoSEQ multiplex PCR; in TCRdb, only in-frame clones are kept and a portion is missing. The profile shows more than 110,000 clones, 70% of them singletons. Sequences were obtained from PBMCs. The receptors here all came from a woman aged 55-70 years in good health and CMV-seropositive.

The gene calls are TRBV5-5 and TRBJ1-2, with no clear D. Germline CDR1 SGHKS, CDR2 YYEKEE (reference sequence). The CDR3 is made up of 13 amino acids. V was trimmed by 0 bases and J by 8 bases, leaving 11 bases between them. Here the CDR3 DNA reads TGTGCCAGCAGCTTGGGTGCGGAGAGGGGCTACACCTTC. Its translation: CASSLGAERGYTF.

This clone has a handful of counts. Compared with germline, one end of the junction differs, possibly owing to a read error. This chain joins TRBV23-1 and TRBJ2-7; D perhaps matches TRBD1 (6 bases). TRBV23-1 qualifies as an ORF whose function is uncertain. CDR3 length: 15 residues. Here the CDR3 reads CASTPDSFSSCEQYF. The CDR3 coding sequence is TGCGCCAGCACCCCGGACAGTTTCTCGTCCTGCGAGCAGTACTTC.

The genes are TRBV10-1 and TRBJ2-2, with 9 positions matching TRBD1. J was trimmed by 0 bases and V by 3 bases; bases with no gene match: 2. Germline V gives CDR1 WNHNN, CDR2 SYGVQD (reference sequence). The CDR3 has 16 residues. CDR3 region: CASSETGGANTGELFF. The CDR3 DNA sequence: TGCGCCAGCAGTGAAACAGGGGGCGCGAACACCGGGGAGCTGTTTTTT.

The chain has TRBV7-6 and TRBJ2-2; a possible D gene is TRBD1 (5 bases). The CDR3 is 16 residues long. Germline assignment: CDR1 SGHVS and CDR2 FNYEAQ. V lost 5 bases and J lost 2, with 15 bases in between. Written as DNA, the CDR3 is TGTGCCAGCAGCCCAAGGGGCGGACACAACACCGGGGAGCTGTTTTTT. Protein: CASSPRGGHNTGELFF. The full variable domain, rest sourced from reference TRBV7-6 and TRBJ2-2, is GAGVSQSPRYKVTKRGQDVALRCDPISGHVSLYWYRQALGQGPEFLTYFNYEAQQDKSGLPNDRFSAERPEGSISTLTIQRTEQRDSAMYRCASSPRGGHNTGELFFGEGSRLTVL.

CDR3 residues: CASSPTTGTTTDTQYF. In DNA form, the CDR3 reads TGTGCCAGCAGCCCTACCACTGGGACTACCACAGATACGCAGTATTTT. The J gene is TRBJ2-3, the V gene TRBV9, with 7 bases that match TRBD2. V shed 4 bases and J 2 bases; nucleotides not matched to a gene: 10. The CDR3 extends over 16 amino acids. Germline V gene data show CDR1 as SGDLS and CDR2 as YYNGEE.